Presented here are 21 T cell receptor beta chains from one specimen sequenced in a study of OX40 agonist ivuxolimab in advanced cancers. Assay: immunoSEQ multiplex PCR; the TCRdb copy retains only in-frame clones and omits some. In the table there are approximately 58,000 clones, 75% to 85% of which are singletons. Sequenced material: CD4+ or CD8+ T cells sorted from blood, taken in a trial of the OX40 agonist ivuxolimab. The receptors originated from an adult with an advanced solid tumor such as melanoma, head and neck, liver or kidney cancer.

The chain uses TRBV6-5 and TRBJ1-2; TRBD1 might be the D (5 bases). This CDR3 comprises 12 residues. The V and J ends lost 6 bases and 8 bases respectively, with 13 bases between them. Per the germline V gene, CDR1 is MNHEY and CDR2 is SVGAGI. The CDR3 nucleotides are TGTGCCAGCAGAGACGGTTGGGACGGCTACACCTTC. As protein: CASRDGWDGYTF.

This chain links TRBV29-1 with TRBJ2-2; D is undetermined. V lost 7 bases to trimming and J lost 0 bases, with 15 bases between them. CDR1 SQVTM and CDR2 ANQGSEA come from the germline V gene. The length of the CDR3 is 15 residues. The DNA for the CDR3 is TGCAGCGCTCCTGCGGCGGCCGCGAACACCGGGGAGCTGTTTTTT. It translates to CSAPAAAANTGELFF.

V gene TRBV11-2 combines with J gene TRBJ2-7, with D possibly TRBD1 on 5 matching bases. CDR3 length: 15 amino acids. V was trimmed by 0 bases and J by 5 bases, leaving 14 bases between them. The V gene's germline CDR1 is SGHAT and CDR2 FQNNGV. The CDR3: CASSLDPGFQDEQYF. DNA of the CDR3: TGTGCCAGCAGCTTAGATCCAGGGTTTCAGGACGAGCAGTACTTC.

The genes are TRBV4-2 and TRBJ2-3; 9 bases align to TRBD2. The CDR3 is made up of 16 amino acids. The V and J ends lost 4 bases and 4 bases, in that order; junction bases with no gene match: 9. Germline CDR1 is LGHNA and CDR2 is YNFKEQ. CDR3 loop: CASSPTGGGAADTQYF. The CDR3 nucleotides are TGTGCCAGCAGCCCCACGGGCGGGGGGGCCGCAGATACGCAGTATTTT.

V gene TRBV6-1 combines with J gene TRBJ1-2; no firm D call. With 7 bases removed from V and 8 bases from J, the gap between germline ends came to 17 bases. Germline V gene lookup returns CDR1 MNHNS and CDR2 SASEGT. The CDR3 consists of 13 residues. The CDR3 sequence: CASTGTGLRGYTF. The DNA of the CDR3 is TGTGCCAGCACCGGCACCGGGTTGAGGGGCTACACCTTC.

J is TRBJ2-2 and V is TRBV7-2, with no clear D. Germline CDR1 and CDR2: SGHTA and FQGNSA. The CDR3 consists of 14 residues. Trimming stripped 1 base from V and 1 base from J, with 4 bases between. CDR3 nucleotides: TGTGCCAGCAGCTTAGAGATGAACACCGGGGAGCTGTTTTTT. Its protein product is CASSLEMNTGELFF.

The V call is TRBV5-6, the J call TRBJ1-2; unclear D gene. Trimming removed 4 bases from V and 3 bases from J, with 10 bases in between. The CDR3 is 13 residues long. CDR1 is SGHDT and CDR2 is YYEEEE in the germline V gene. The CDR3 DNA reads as TGTGCCAGCAGCCGCCGGGCAGACTATGGCTACACCTTC. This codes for CASSRRADYGYTF.

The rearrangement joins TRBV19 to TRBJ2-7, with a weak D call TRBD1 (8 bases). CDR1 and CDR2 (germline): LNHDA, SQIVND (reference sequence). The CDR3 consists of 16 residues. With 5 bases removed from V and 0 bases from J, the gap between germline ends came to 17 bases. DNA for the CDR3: TGTGCCAGTAGTCCAGGGGGCGGGGGTTCCTCCTACGAGCAGTACTTC. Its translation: CASSPGGGGSSYEQYF.

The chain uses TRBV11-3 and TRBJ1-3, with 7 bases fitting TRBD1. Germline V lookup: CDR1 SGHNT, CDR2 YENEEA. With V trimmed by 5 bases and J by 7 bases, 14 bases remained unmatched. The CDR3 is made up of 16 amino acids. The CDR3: CASSASHGQAPNTIYF. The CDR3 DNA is TGTGCCAGCAGCGCGAGCCATGGACAGGCGCCGAACACCATATATTTT.

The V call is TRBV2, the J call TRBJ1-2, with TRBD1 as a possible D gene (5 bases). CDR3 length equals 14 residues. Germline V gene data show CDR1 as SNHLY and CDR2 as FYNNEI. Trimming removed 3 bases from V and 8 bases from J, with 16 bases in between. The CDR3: CASSETSGGSGYTF. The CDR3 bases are TGTGCCAGCAGTGAGACCTCCGGGGGAAGCGGCTACACCTTC.

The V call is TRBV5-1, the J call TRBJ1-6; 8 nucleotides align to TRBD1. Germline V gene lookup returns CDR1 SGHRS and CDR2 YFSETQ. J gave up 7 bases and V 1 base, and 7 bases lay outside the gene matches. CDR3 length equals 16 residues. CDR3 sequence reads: CASSLNGQGGNSPLHF. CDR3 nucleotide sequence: TGCGCCAGCAGCTTGAACGGACAGGGAGGGAATTCACCCCTCCACTTT.

As DNA, the CDR3 is TGTGCCAGCAGCTTAATGGGACAGGGGGCGGAGGAGCAGTACTTC. Protein product: CASSLMGQGAEEQYF. This sequence joins TRBV7-2 and TRBJ2-7; TRBD1 matches 12 bases. Trimming took 2 bases from V and 7 from J; bases not matched to a gene: 6. Germline V CDR1 and CDR2: SGHTA, FQGNSA. The CDR3 sequence is 15 residues long. The full variable domain, with the rest looked up from reference TRBV7-2 and TRBJ2-7, is GAGVSQSPSNKVTEKGKDVELRCDPISGHTALYWYRQSLGQGLEFLIYFQGNSAPDKSGLPSDRFSAERTGGSVSTLTIQRTQQEDSAVYLCASSLMGQGAEEQYFGPGTRLTVT.

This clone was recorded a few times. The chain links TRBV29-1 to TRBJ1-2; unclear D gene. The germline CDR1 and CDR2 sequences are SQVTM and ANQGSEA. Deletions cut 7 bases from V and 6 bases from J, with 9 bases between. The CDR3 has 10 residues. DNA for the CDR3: TGCAGCGCCGTCGAGGATGGCTACACCTTC. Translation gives CSAVEDGYTF.

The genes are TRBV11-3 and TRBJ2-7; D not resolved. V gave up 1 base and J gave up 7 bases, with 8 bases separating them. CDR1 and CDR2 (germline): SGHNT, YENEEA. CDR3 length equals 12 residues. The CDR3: CASSLVAGEQYF. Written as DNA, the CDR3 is TGTGCCAGCAGCTTAGTGGCCGGGGAGCAGTACTTC.

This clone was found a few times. The CDR3 sequence is CASSPWGRGHQETQYF. In DNA, the CDR3 is TGTGCCAGCAGCCCATGGGGGCGGGGGCATCAAGAGACCCAGTACTTC. V usage is TRBV7-9 and J usage is TRBJ2-5, with D possibly TRBD2 on 7 matching bases. Germline-derived CDR1 and CDR2 are SEHNR and FQNEAQ (reference sequence). This CDR3 is 16 amino acids long. The V end lost 5 bases, the J end lost 2 bases, and 18 bases lay between the germline ends. The variable domain in full, with the rest retrieved from reference TRBV7-9 and TRBJ2-5, is DTGVSQNPRHKITKRGQNVTFRCDPISEHNRLYWYRQTLGQGPEFLTYFQNEAQLEKSRLLSDRFSAERPKGSFSTLEIQRTEQGDSAMYLCASSPWGRGHQETQYFGPGTRLLVL.

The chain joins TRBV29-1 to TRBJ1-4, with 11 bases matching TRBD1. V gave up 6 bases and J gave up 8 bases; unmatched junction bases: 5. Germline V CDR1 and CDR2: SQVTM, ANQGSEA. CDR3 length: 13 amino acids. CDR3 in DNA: TGCAGCGTCTGGACAGGGGGCCAGGAAAAACTGTTTTTT. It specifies CSVWTGGQEKLFF. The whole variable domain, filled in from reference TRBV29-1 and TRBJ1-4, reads SAVISQKPSRDICQRGTSLTIQCQVDSQVTMMFWYRQQPGQSLTLIATANQGSEATYESGFVIDKFPISRPNLTFSTLTVSNMSPEDSSIYLCSVWTGGQEKLFFGSGTQLSVL.

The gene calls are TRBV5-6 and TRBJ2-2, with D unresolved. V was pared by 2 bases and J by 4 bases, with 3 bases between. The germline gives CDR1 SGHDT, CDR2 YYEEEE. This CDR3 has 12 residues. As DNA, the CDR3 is TGTGCCAGCAGCTTCGCCACCGGGGAGCTGTTTTTT. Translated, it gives CASSFATGELFF.

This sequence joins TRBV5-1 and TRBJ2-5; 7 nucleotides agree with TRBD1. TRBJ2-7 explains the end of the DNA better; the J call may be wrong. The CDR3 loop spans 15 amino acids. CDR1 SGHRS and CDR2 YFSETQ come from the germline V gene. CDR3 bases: TGCGCCAGCAGCTTGGCCGGGACAGTTTCCTACGAGCAGTACTTC. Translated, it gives CASSLAGTVSYEQYF.

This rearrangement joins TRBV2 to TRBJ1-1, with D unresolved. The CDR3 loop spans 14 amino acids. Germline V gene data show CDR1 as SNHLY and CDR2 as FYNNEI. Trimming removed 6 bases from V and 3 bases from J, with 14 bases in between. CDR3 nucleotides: TGTGCCAGCAGGACCCAGGCGGCGGACACTGAAGCTTTCTTT. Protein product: CASRTQAADTEAFF.

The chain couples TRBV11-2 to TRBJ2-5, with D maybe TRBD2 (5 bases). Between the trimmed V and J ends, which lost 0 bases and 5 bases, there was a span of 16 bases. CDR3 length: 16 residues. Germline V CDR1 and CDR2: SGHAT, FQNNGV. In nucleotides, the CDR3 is TGTGCCAGCAGCTTAGATCTAGCAGTACTAAGGGAGACCCAGTACTTC. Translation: CASSLDLAVLRETQYF.

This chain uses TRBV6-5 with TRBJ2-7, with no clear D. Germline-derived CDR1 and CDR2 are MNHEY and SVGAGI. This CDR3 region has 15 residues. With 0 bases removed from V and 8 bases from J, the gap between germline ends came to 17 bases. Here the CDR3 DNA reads TGTGCCAGCAGTTACTCGAAGGTAACGCTGAGCAAGCAGTACTTC. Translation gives CASSYSKVTLSKQYF.